The clone carrying this T cell receptor (beta chain) showed up just once. These data come from a study of shared clonotypes between healthy human individuals. Naive CD8 cells comprised CD45RO-negative, CCR7-positively selected cells, excluding terminally differentiated effector memory CD45RA+ cells. Using immunoSEQ multiplex PCR, the repertoire was profiled, and TCRdb retains in-frame clones only, with some absent. The sample gives approximately 2,000,000 clones, 93% of which show up once; approximately 1.7% is in the top ten. The CDR3 contains 12 residues. V lost 6 bases and J lost 6; bases outside the gene matches: 2. CDR1 and CDR2 (germline): MNHEY, SVGAGI.

The receptor was isolated from a man between 18 and 29 years old in good health. Some clones in this sample may be carry-over from other donors' samples. The chain carries TRBV6-5 and TRBJ2-1; 7 positions agree with TRBD1. Material for sequencing was naive CD8+ T cells from PBMCs. The CDR3 here is CASRGTVNEQFF. The CDR3 nucleotides are TGTGCCAGCAGAGGGACAGTCAATGAGCAGTTCTTC.